This T cell receptor beta chain was profiled in a study of cytomegalovirus exposure and HLA in healthy donors. Study summary: An earlier analysis found around 120 million unique TCR beta sequences from about 190 million T cells.

As regards this clone: The antigen is unknown.

The CDR3 is made up of 15 amino acids. V lost 0 bases and J 2 bases, leaving 11 bases between the germline ends. Germline-derived CDR1 and CDR2 are SGHRS and YFSETQ. Notes on the study in general: Some V segments (TRBV6-2 and TRBV6-3 among them) were excluded as indistinguishable. Prior analysis indicated that the majority of TCR beta V segments exhibited productivity approximately 90% or approximately 30% of the time.

Primers included in the PCR were 60 Vbeta and 13 Jbeta primers. Original data processing: Later, an analysis found 80 million or so unique TCR beta chains, and 10 million to 11 million of these were shared. Assay used: immunoSEQ multiplex PCR; TCRdb lists only in-frame clones, some missing. D and trimming were read from the DNA, whereas the V and J calls and clone size are those reported in that table. The sample lists about 100,000 clones, around 67% occurring once. The rearrangement joins TRBV5-1 to TRBJ2-5; no reliable D call. The receptor comes from a woman aged 40 to 49 in good health and CMV-seropositive. The sample comprised PBMCs. As DNA, the CDR3 is TGCGCCAGCAGCTTGGAACCTGGGCCACAAGAGACCCAGTACTTC. Translating it yields CASSLEPGPQETQYF.